These 10 T cell receptor beta chains were sequenced from one sample in a study of PD-1 blockade in classical Hodgkin lymphoma (dated by TCRdb to 2018 to 2021). The time point label for this specimen denotes: cycle 2 day 1 (C2D1) of nivolumab. Every trial patient had relapsed following autologous stem cell transplantation, and prior brentuximab vedotin exposure was what differed among cohorts A, B and C. Library preparation was by the immunoSEQ multiplex PCR assay. The table comes from immuneACCESS by way of TCRdb, which keeps in-frame sequences with V and J called. Part of the clones is missing from these tables; in studies checked, under half for an unresolved V gene and the rest for unknown reasons. Recorded for this sample are some 90,000 clones; 80% to 95% of them occurred a single time. The top ten hold under 3% of the sample. This specimen consisted of peripheral blood mononuclear cells (PBMCs), obtained before the second cycle of nivolumab. These receptors came from a human donor with classical Hodgkin lymphoma.

The chain joins TRBV6-1 to TRBJ2-1, with 8 bases that match TRBD1. Germline V gene data show CDR1 as MNHNS and CDR2 as SASEGT. After removal of 0 bases from V and 10 bases from J, the junction contained 2 bases not matched to a gene. This CDR3 contains 13 residues. CDR3 sequence: CASSEAWDREQFF. CDR3 sequence (DNA): TGTGCCAGCAGTGAAGCGTGGGACAGGGAGCAGTTCTTC.

As for this clone: Within the sample, other DNA sequences also encode this same CDR3. The chain combines TRBV25-1 with TRBJ2-1; maybe TRBD2 (5 bases). Trimming stripped 1 base from V and 6 bases from J, with 10 bases between. Germline assignment: CDR1 MGHDK and CDR2 SYGVNS. The CDR3 length is 14 residues. CDR3 nucleotides: TGTGCCAGCAGTGAATCCGGGCTAGCCAATGAGCAGTTCTTC. Its protein product is CASSESGLANEQFF.

The chain combines TRBV4-1 with TRBJ2-1; 13 positions match TRBD2. With 4 bases clipped from V and 8 bases from J, the junction kept 5 bases outside the gene matches. CDR3 length: 15 amino acids. Germline V gives CDR1 MGHRA, CDR2 YSYEKL. In DNA form, the CDR3 reads TGCGCCAGCAGCCCAGGACTAGCGGGAGAACATGAGCAGTTCTTC. Amino acids: CASSPGLAGEHEQFF.

In its sample, this clone was seen a few times. V and J are TRBV5-5 and TRBJ2-7; D might be TRBD1 (6 bases). Germline V lookup: CDR1 SGHKS, CDR2 YYEKEE (reference sequence). Trimming stripped 1 base from V and 5 bases from J, with 10 bases between. There are 13 residues in the CDR3. The CDR3 DNA reads as TGTGCCAGCAGCTTGTGGGGGCTGGACGAGCAGTACTTC. It is translated as CASSLWGLDEQYF.

Only a few counts were recorded for this clone. The rearrangement uses TRBV4-1 and TRBJ2-2, with D uncertain. Trimming left V 3 bases short and J 1 base short, with 9 bases between. This CDR3 has 15 residues. Germline V CDR1 and CDR2: MGHRA, YSYEKL. The DNA for the CDR3 is TGCGCCAGCAGCCATCTCTTTAGGAACACCGGGGAGCTGTTTTTT. Protein product: CASSHLFRNTGELFF.

The chain couples TRBV29-1 to TRBJ2-2; possibly TRBD2 for D (5 bases). V lost 7 bases and J lost 6, with 24 bases in between. Germline CDR1 is SQVTM and CDR2 is ANQGSEA. The length of the CDR3 is 16 residues. The CDR3 spells CSAGMSGLSRSGELFF. The CDR3 region has the DNA TGCAGCGCCGGGATGAGTGGACTTTCACGATCCGGGGAGCTGTTTTTT.

The V and J genes are TRBV9 and TRBJ2-3; TRBD2 aligns across 10 bases. V lost 1 base, J lost 4 bases, and 3 bases stayed unmatched. Germline CDR1 SGDLS, CDR2 YYNGEE. The CDR3 loop spans 15 amino acids. The CDR3 here is CASSVSGRGADTQYF. DNA of the CDR3: TGTGCCAGCAGCGTAAGCGGGAGGGGAGCAGATACGCAGTATTTT.

V usage is TRBV10-2 and J usage is TRBJ2-7; 7 bases are a match to TRBD2. In germline, CDR1 is WSHSY, CDR2 SAAADI. The CDR3 consists of 13 residues. V lost 10 bases to trimming and J lost 7 bases; unmatched junction nucleotides: 13. CDR3 sequence (DNA): TGCGCCACCCGTGGGCGGGAGTTTAAAGAGCAGTACTTC. It encodes CATRGREFKEQYF.

The gene calls are TRBV10-1 and TRBJ2-2, with TRBD1 matching 8 bases. The CDR3 extends over 15 amino acids. With 3 bases clipped from V and 6 bases from J, the junction kept 6 bases outside the gene matches. Germline V gene data show CDR1 as WNHNN and CDR2 as SYGVQD (reference sequence). The CDR3 protein is CASSDRTGPPGELFF. The CDR3 region has the DNA TGCGCCAGCAGTGACAGGACAGGGCCGCCCGGGGAGCTGTTTTTT.

The chain employs TRBV13 and TRBJ2-7; 8 nucleotides align to TRBD2. The germline gives CDR1 PRHDT, CDR2 FYEKMQ (reference sequence). Trimming took 4 bases from V and 8 from J; bases not matched to a gene: 13. The length of the CDR3 is 15 residues. This CDR3 is CASSSTGTSHLKQYF. The CDR3 DNA sequence: TGTGCCAGCAGCTCAACCGGGACTAGTCATTTAAAGCAGTACTTC.